This is a list of T cell receptor beta chains from one sample in a study of cytotoxic CD8 clonotypes in ibrutinib-treated CLL. Only in-frame clones appear in the TCRdb table, and some are missing; sequencing was by immunoSEQ multiplex PCR. The repertoire holds about 76,000 clones, with approximately 87% as singletons. Sequenced material: PBMCs, taken after 24 months of ibrutinib treatment. All receptors derive from a human donor with chronic lymphocytic leukemia. The conserved cysteine and the conserved F or W are not part of the CDR3 here. Clone sizes are given selectively: once, few, many, or a class where the clone is expanded.

j_gene | abundance | v_gene | CDR3aa
TRBJ1-1 | - | TRBV5-1 | ASSLIGGLNTEAF
TRBJ2-5 | once | TRBV11-2 | ASSLLTSGETQY
TRBJ1-1 | - | TRBV7-9 | ASSPYRDRVNTEAF
TRBJ1-5 | - | TRBV2 | ASSPGNQPQH
TRBJ1-5 | - | TRBV6-6 | ASRTGTGGQPQH
TRBJ2-7 | - | TRBV5-4 | ASSSGMAGGIGRYEQY
TRBJ1-5 | once | TRBV19 | ASSLLPGTGGQPQH
TRBJ1-1 | once | TRBV7-9 | ASSLGLDTGMNTEAF
TRBJ2-6 | - | TRBV2 | ASSRTSGVSGANVLT
TRBJ2-1 | - | TRBV18 | ASSPPGQGEEQF
TRBJ1-1 | - | TRBV5-1 | ASSPAQGNTEAF
TRBJ2-7 | once | TRBV2 | ASLRVLSSYEQY
TRBJ1-1 | - | TRBV5-1 | ASSYTPNTEAF
TRBJ2-7 | - | TRBV28 | ASSEPRLAGTYEQY
TRBJ1-1 | - | TRBV5-4 | ASSLGQGAVTEAF
TRBJ2-3 | - | TRBV5-1 | ASSVGLALTDTQY
TRBJ2-1 | - | TRBV7-8 | ASSPSPAGAHNEQF
TRBJ2-7 | - | TRBV20-1 | SASWGEQY
TRBJ2-5 | - | TRBV6-6 | ASSFGVTQY
TRBJ2-5 | - | TRBV27 | ASSETSGLQETQY
TRBJ2-3 | - | TRBV7-2 | ASSTRDRVGTQY
TRBJ1-4 | - | TRBV9 | ASSVSGTANEKLF
TRBJ2-7 | - | TRBV6-6 | ASSYSPYEQY
TRBJ2-7 | - | TRBV2 | ASSETFGYEQY
TRBJ1-3 | - | TRBV6-5 | ASSGTSGNTIY
TRBJ1-2 | - | TRBV28 | ASSSTSSKGVYGYT
TRBJ1-1 | few | TRBV4-1 | ASSQDPQGNTEAF
TRBJ1-5 | - | TRBV7-2 | ASSLTGQYSNQPQH
TRBJ2-7 | - | TRBV9 | ASSVDAGVVNEQY
TRBJ2-7 | - | TRBV9 | ASSVGPDTYEQY